The 20 T cell receptor beta chains below all came from one sample that was sequenced in a study of control samples from healthy donors and cancer patients. Here immunoSEQ multiplex PCR was the method, and the copy in TCRdb shows in-frame clones only, minus some. The sample records roughly 88,000 clones, 75% to 95% being singletons. The sample consisted of blood. The receptors originated from a man over 45 in good health.

This chain connects TRBV5-8 to TRBJ1-2; D ambiguous. Per the germline V gene, CDR1 is SGHTS and CDR2 is YDEGEE. Trimming cost V 4 bases and J 8 bases, with 15 bases left between them. CDR3 length: 13 amino acids. CDR3 DNA: TGTGCCAGCAGCCTGAGAGAGGAAACCGGCTACACCTTC. This codes for CASSLREETGYTF.

The chain uses TRBV5-1 and TRBJ1-2; D is unresolved. The V and J ends lost 0 bases and 2 bases respectively, with 5 bases between them. The CDR3 covers 13 residues. Germline V gene data show CDR1 as SGHRS and CDR2 as YFSETQ. CDR3 in DNA: TGCGCCAGCAGCTTGGACAGCAACTATGGCTACACCTTC. As protein: CASSLDSNYGYTF.

The J gene is TRBJ2-5, the V gene TRBV25-1, with D possibly being TRBD1 or TRBD2 (6 bases each). V dropped 4 bases and J dropped 5 bases, with 14 bases sitting between them. From germline, CDR1 is MGHDK and CDR2 SYGVNS. CDR3 length equals 14 residues. In DNA form, the CDR3 reads TGTGCCAGCAGTGCTGGGGGGCATGAGGAGACCCAGTACTTC. Translated: CASSAGGHEETQYF.

V gene TRBV6-6 combines with J gene TRBJ1-1; D gene ambiguous. V shed 5 bases and J shed 2 bases, with 12 bases lying between them. This CDR3 region has 14 residues. Germline-derived CDR1 and CDR2 are MNHNY and SVGAGI (reference sequence). CDR3 bases: TGTGCCAGCAGTCCGACTCCGGGTAACACTGAAGCTTTCTTT. Translated: CASSPTPGNTEAFF.

The chain has TRBV7-8 and TRBJ1-2; no reliable D call. Germline loops: CDR1 SGHVS, CDR2 FQNEAQ. This CDR3 contains 15 residues. V was pared by 4 bases and J by 4 bases, with 16 bases between. The CDR3 sequence is CASSSDINRLYGYTF. DNA of the CDR3: TGTGCCAGCAGCTCAGACATCAACCGTCTCTATGGCTACACCTTC.

This clone was seen a single time. The chain links TRBV6-4 to TRBJ2-3; weak D call: TRBD2 (6 bases). CDR3 length: 13 amino acids. From germline, CDR1 is MRHNA and CDR2 SNTAGT. Between the trimmed V and J ends, which lost 3 bases and 4 bases, there was a span of 8 bases. The CDR3 DNA reads as TGTGCCAGCAGTGAAGGGAGGTCAGATACGCAGTATTTT. Its translation is CASSEGRSDTQYF.

V usage is TRBV11-2 and J usage is TRBJ1-1; unclear D gene. The germline CDR1 and CDR2 sequences are SGHAT and FQNNGV. The CDR3 is 12 amino acids. V lost 1 base, J lost 5 bases, and 5 bases lay in between. In nucleotides, the CDR3 is TGTGCCAGCAGCTTAGTAGGGACTGAAGCTTTCTTT. Translating it yields CASSLVGTEAFF.

The chain combines TRBV27 with TRBJ2-5; tentatively, D is TRBD1 (5 bases). Per germline, CDR1 MNHEY and CDR2 SMNVEV (reference sequence). Trimming removed 3 bases from V and 2 bases from J, with 7 bases in between. This CDR3 region has 13 residues. The CDR3 here is CASSFTGQETQYF. CDR3 sequence (DNA): TGTGCCAGCAGTTTTACAGGTCAAGAGACCCAGTACTTC.

The CDR3, as DNA: TGTGCCAGCTCGACAGGGTTCCAAGAGACCCAGTACTTC. Amino acids: CASSTGFQETQYF. The chain joins TRBV18 to TRBJ2-5; TRBD1 matches 7 bases. The CDR3 runs to 13 residues. J gave up 1 base and V 6 bases, and 2 bases lay outside the gene matches. Germline values: CDR1 KGHSH, CDR2 LQKENI. The full variable domain, rest sourced from reference TRBV18 and TRBJ2-5, is NAGVMQNPRHLVRRRGQEARLRCSPMKGHSHVYWYRQLPEEGLKFMVYLQKENIIDESGMPKERFSAEFPKEGPSILRIQQVVRGDSAAYFCASSTGFQETQYFGPGTRLLVL.

This clone has a handful of counts. The chain employs TRBV27 and TRBJ1-5, with D possibly TRBD1 on 5 matching bases. V lost 0 bases, J lost 7 bases, and 13 bases lay in between. In germline, CDR1 is MNHEY, CDR2 SMNVEV (reference sequence). The CDR3 covers 15 residues. The CDR3 region is CASSLSTAGRQPQHF. Here the CDR3 DNA reads TGTGCCAGCAGTTTATCTACGGCAGGGAGACAGCCCCAGCATTTT.

This clone was seen a single time. This chain links TRBV6-2 or TRBV6-3 with TRBJ2-1, with TRBD2 as a possible D gene (6 bases). CDR1 is MNHEY, CDR2 SVGEGT, per germline. The CDR3 is 14 residues long. Trimming removed 6 bases from V and 8 bases from J, with 17 bases in between. The CDR3 loop is CASSLLGGMDEQFF. The CDR3 DNA reads TGTGCCAGCAGCTTACTCGGGGGTATGGATGAGCAGTTCTTC.

The V call is TRBV18, the J call TRBJ1-3, with D possibly being TRBD1 (5 bases). Germline V gene lookup returns CDR1 KGHSH and CDR2 LQKENI. The CDR3 is made up of 16 amino acids. Trimming stripped 0 bases from V and 0 bases from J, with 9 bases between. The CDR3 loop is CASSPPRGFSGNTIYF. Here the CDR3 DNA reads TGTGCCAGCTCACCACCGAGGGGCTTCTCTGGAAACACCATATATTTT.

The chain joins TRBV5-1 to TRBJ1-1, with 7 bases fitting TRBD1. The CDR3 runs 15 residues. Trimming cost V 8 bases and J 4 bases; bases outside gene matches: 14. The germline gives CDR1 SGHRS, CDR2 YFSETQ. CDR3 in amino acids: CASSGRQGWSTEAFF. The CDR3 DNA is TGCGCCAGTTCCGGTAGACAGGGATGGAGCACTGAAGCTTTCTTT. Full variable domain (outside the CDR3, taken from reference TRBV5-1 and TRBJ1-1): KAGVTQTPRYLIKTRGQQVTLSCSPISGHRSVSWYQQTPGQGLQFLFEYFSETQRNKGNFPGRFSGRQFSNSRSEMNVSTLELGDSALYLCASSGRQGWSTEAFFGQGTRLTVV.

The rearrangement links TRBV7-9 to TRBJ1-1; D is unclear. The CDR3 spans 13 residues. Deletions cut 2 bases from V and 1 base from J, with 5 bases between. Germline CDR1 SEHNR, CDR2 FQNEAQ (reference sequence). DNA for the CDR3: TGTGCCAGCAGCTTACCGACGAACACTGAAGCTTTCTTT. Translated, it gives CASSLPTNTEAFF.

This clone was observed a single time. The chain has TRBV11-2 and TRBJ1-6; D is possibly TRBD1 (6 bases). The germline V gene has CDR1 SGHAT and CDR2 FQNNGV. Trimming shortened V by 4 bases and J by 3 bases, and 13 bases separated the two germline ends. This CDR3 is built from 16 residues. The CDR3: CASSSSDRFYNSPLHF. The DNA of the CDR3 is TGTGCCAGCAGCTCTTCGGACAGATTCTATAATTCACCCCTCCACTTT.

The CDR3 sequence: CASSLKGSNQPQHF. In DNA, the CDR3 is TGTGCCAGCAGCTTGAAAGGTAGCAATCAGCCCCAGCATTTT. The chain employs TRBV5-4 and TRBJ1-5; D unclear. Germline-derived CDR1 and CDR2 are SGHNT and YYREEE (reference sequence). The CDR3 totals 14 residues. Trimming took off 1 base at V and 0 bases at J, with 5 bases between the two ends.

The CDR3 loop is CASSYSGDRSYTF. DNA for the CDR3: TGTGCCAGCAGTTACTCGGGGGATCGTAGCTACACCTTC. J is TRBJ1-2 and V is TRBV6-5; D possibly corresponds to TRBD1 (5 bases). Deletions cut 0 bases from V and 9 bases from J, with 11 bases between. The CDR3 runs 13 residues. The germline V gene encodes CDR1 MNHEY and CDR2 SVGAGI.

This clone was seen only a few times. The genes are TRBV3-1 (or the pseudogene TRBV3-2) and TRBJ2-2, with 12 bases aligning to TRBD2. Germline-derived CDR1 and CDR2 are LGHDT and YNNKEL (reference sequence). V lost 1 base and J lost 0; bases outside the gene matches: 3. The CDR3 spans 18 residues. The CDR3 reads CASSQGLAGATNTGELFF. CDR3 nucleotides: TGTGCCAGCAGCCAAGGACTAGCGGGGGCTACGAACACCGGGGAGCTGTTTTTT.

The chain links TRBV3-1 (or the pseudogene TRBV3-2) to TRBJ1-4; D unresolved. Germline V gene sequence: CDR1 LGHDT, CDR2 YNNKEL (reference sequence). The V gene lost 6 bases and the J gene lost 6 bases, with 20 bases spanning the gap. The CDR3 sequence is 16 residues long. The CDR3 is CASSLTKPMGYEKLFF. The DNA for the CDR3 is TGTGCCAGCAGTCTGACAAAGCCTATGGGCTATGAAAAACTGTTTTTT.

On this clone: The junction departs from germline at one end; a sequencing error may be responsible. This sequence joins TRBV5-6 and TRBJ1-2, with D unclear. This CDR3 spans 12 amino acids. Germline-derived CDR1 and CDR2 are SGHDT and YYEEEE. CDR3 amino acids: CASRLDGWGYTF. CDR3 DNA: TGTGCCAGCAGATTGGACGGTTGGGGCTACACCTTC.